The rows below give T cell receptor beta chains drawn from one sample of a study of blood T cell repertoires in COVID-19. Some clones are missing from TCRdb's copy, which holds only in-frame ones; the method was immunoSEQ multiplex PCR. Of some 150,000 clones in the sample, 80% to 90% were seen once. The sequencing input was peripheral blood. The receptors stem from a woman in her thirties or forties with acute or convalescent COVID-19. Each CDR3 is given with its conserved first and last residue. The D gene is left open where the match is weak. Only some rows state a clone size, as once, few, many or a class for expanded clones.

size: few
J: TRBJ1-1
length: 14
V: TRBV19
D: .
CDR3: CASSPRHTNTEAFF
DNA: TGTGCCAGTAGCCCCAGACATACGAACACTGAAGCTTTCTTT

size: .
J: TRBJ2-1
length: 13
V: TRBV10-3
D: TRBD2
CDR3: CAISSGRAYEQFF
DNA: TGTGCCATCTCTAGCGGGAGGGCCTATGAGCAGTTCTTC

size: few
J: TRBJ2-3
length: 14
V: TRBV5-1
D: TRBD1
CDR3: CASSLDRGTDTQYF
DNA: TGCGCCAGCAGCTTGGACAGGGGAACAGATACGCAGTATTTT

size: .
J: TRBJ1-6
length: 13
V: TRBV28
D: .
CDR3: CASSLVRGPPLHF
DNA: TGTGCCAGCAGCCTGGTTAGGGGCCCACCCCTCCACTTT

size: .
J: TRBJ2-5
length: 13
V: TRBV6-5
D: TRBD1
CDR3: CASTGQGEEAQYF
DNA: TGTGCCAGCACCGGACAGGGGGAAGAGGCCCAGTACTTC

size: .
J: TRBJ2-3
length: 17
V: TRBV14
D: TRBD2
CDR3: CASSSTLGRGSTDTQYF
DNA: TGTGCCAGCAGCTCGACGCTGGGGCGGGGGAGCACAGATACGCAGTATTTT

size: once
J: TRBJ2-5
length: 15
V: TRBV6-4
D: TRBD2
CDR3: CASSEGTSGRETQYF
DNA: TGTGCCAGCAGTGAAGGGACTAGCGGACGAGAGACCCAGTACTTC

size: few
J: TRBJ2-5
length: 15
V: TRBV18
D: TRBD1
CDR3: CASSPPTGGKETQYF
DNA: TGTGCCAGCTCACCACCGACAGGGGGTAAAGAGACCCAGTACTTC

size: .
J: TRBJ2-2
length: 16
V: TRBV18
D: TRBD1
CDR3: CASSIDRGPNTGELFF
DNA: TGTGCCAGCTCAATCGACAGGGGGCCCAACACCGGGGAGCTGTTTTTT

size: few
J: TRBJ1-2
length: 13
V: TRBV4-1
D: TRBD1
CDR3: CASSSGTGDGYTF
DNA: TGCGCCAGCAGCTCTGGGACAGGGGATGGCTACACCTTC

size: once
J: TRBJ2-1
length: 13
V: TRBV19
D: TRBD1
CDR3: CASSIPPAGGQFF
DNA: TGTGCCAGTAGTATCCCCCCTGCAGGGGGCCAGTTCTTC

size: .
J: TRBJ1-5
length: 14
V: TRBV27
D: .
CDR3: CASSFGGADQPQHF
DNA: TGTGCCAGCAGTTTTGGGGGGGCTGATCAGCCCCAGCATTTT

size: .
J: TRBJ2-4
length: 15
V: TRBV6-5
D: TRBD1
CDR3: CASSSGWGTVNIQYF
DNA: TGTGCCAGCAGCTCCGGTTGGGGGACAGTAAACATTCAGTACTTC

size: .
J: TRBJ2-7
length: 17
V: TRBV14
D: TRBD1
CDR3: CASSQGKGAQPPYEQYF
DNA: TGTGCCAGCAGCCAAGGTAAGGGGGCCCAGCCCCCCTACGAGCAGTACTTC

size: .
J: TRBJ2-2
length: 15
V: TRBV4-1
D: TRBD2
CDR3: CASRGLAGGTGELFF
DNA: TGCGCCAGCAGGGGACTAGCGGGTGGGACCGGGGAGCTGTTTTTT

size: .
J: TRBJ2-5
length: 14
V: TRBV30
D: .
CDR3: CAWSPGLGQETQYF
DNA: TGTGCCTGGAGTCCTGGACTGGGACAAGAGACCCAGTACTTC

size: .
J: TRBJ2-3
length: 16
V: TRBV5-1
D: TRBD2
CDR3: CASSFPLGGSTDTQYF
DNA: TGCGCCAGCAGCTTTCCCTTGGGGGGGAGCACAGATACGCAGTATTTT

size: .
J: TRBJ2-1
length: 16
V: TRBV5-1
D: TRBD1
CDR3: CASSRWTGSSYNEQFF
DNA: TGCGCCAGCAGCAGGTGGACAGGAAGCTCCTACAATGAGCAGTTCTTC

size: .
J: TRBJ2-3
length: 17
V: TRBV7-9
D: TRBD1
CDR3: CASSLRDAETGADTQYF
DNA: TGTGCCAGCAGCTTAAGGGACGCCGAAACAGGGGCAGATACGCAGTATTTT

size: .
J: TRBJ2-7
length: 19
V: TRBV11-3
D: TRBD1
CDR3: CASNHARDRGREGSYEQYF
DNA: TGTGCCAGCAACCACGCCCGGGACAGGGGGCGGGAGGGCTCCTACGAGCAGTACTTC

size: .
J: TRBJ1-4
length: 16
V: TRBV29-1
D: .
CDR3: CSVEDPAGATNEKLFF
DNA: TGCAGCGTTGAAGATCCGGCGGGGGCAACTAATGAAAAACTGTTTTTT

size: .
J: TRBJ2-7
length: 15
V: TRBV2
D: TRBD1
CDR3: CATGFTGTGIYEQYF
DNA: TGTGCCACCGGATTTACCGGGACAGGGATCTACGAGCAGTACTTC

size: .
J: TRBJ1-1
length: 17
V: TRBV10-3
D: TRBD1
CDR3: CAISDGTGGAGGSEAFF
DNA: TGTGCCATCAGTGACGGGACAGGGGGCGCGGGTGGTTCTGAAGCTTTCTTT

size: .
J: TRBJ1-5
length: 15
V: TRBV19
D: .
CDR3: CASSMGQNSNQPQHF
DNA: TGTGCCAGTAGTATGGGGCAGAATAGCAATCAGCCCCAGCATTTT

size: .
J: TRBJ2-7
length: 15
V: TRBV5-4
D: .
CDR3: CASRYSYSDSYEQYF
DNA: TGTGCCAGCAGGTACAGTTACTCAGACTCCTACGAGCAGTACTTC

size: .
J: TRBJ1-3
length: 15
V: TRBV11-3
D: TRBD1
CDR3: CASSSTGQGRNTIYF
DNA: TGTGCCAGCAGCTCCACCGGACAGGGTAGAAACACCATATATTTT

size: once
J: TRBJ2-2
length: 15
V: TRBV19
D: .
CDR3: CASSMYGQNTGELFF
DNA: TGTGCCAGTAGTATGTACGGACAAAACACCGGGGAGCTGTTTTTT

size: .
J: TRBJ2-1
length: 15
V: TRBV19
D: TRBD2
CDR3: CASRLSGGYYNEQFF
DNA: TGTGCCAGTAGACTTAGCGGGGGATACTACAATGAGCAGTTCTTC

size: once
J: TRBJ2-2
length: 19
V: TRBV3-1/TRBV3-2
D: TRBD1
CDR3: CASSQWGGSGTGYTGELFF
DNA: TGTGCCAGCAGCCAATGGGGGGGCAGCGGGACAGGGTACACCGGGGAGCTGTTTTTT

size: once
J: TRBJ1-1
length: 11
V: TRBV11-3
D: .
CDR3: CASSLDQKAFF
DNA: TGTGCCAGCAGCTTAGACCAGAAAGCTTTCTTT

size: .
J: TRBJ1-5
length: 16
V: TRBV7-8
D: .
CDR3: CASSLRGIQSNQPQHF
DNA: TGTGCCAGCAGCTTAAGGGGAATCCAAAGCAATCAGCCCCAGCATTTT

size: .
J: TRBJ2-2
length: 14
V: TRBV7-9
D: .
CDR3: CASSLERDTGELFF
DNA: TGTGCCAGCAGCTTAGAGCGAGACACCGGGGAGCTGTTTTTT

size: .
J: TRBJ2-2
length: 16
V: TRBV7-8
D: .
CDR3: CASSPGGQGDTGELFF
DNA: TGTGCCAGCAGCCCCGGAGGGCAGGGAGACACCGGGGAGCTGTTTTTT

size: .
J: TRBJ2-4
length: 14
V: TRBV27
D: .
CDR3: CASTSISSKNIQYF
DNA: TGTGCCAGCACTAGCATATCATCCAAAAACATTCAGTACTTC

size: .
J: TRBJ2-1
length: 13
V: TRBV27
D: .
CDR3: CASSSPTHNEQFF
DNA: TGTGCCAGCAGTTCACCCACACACAATGAGCAGTTCTTC

size: once
J: TRBJ2-7
length: 14
V: TRBV2
D: .
CDR3: CASTGAGGVVEQYF
DNA: TGTGCCAGCACCGGGGCGGGCGGGGTTGTCGAGCAGTACTTC

size: .
J: TRBJ2-7
length: 12
V: TRBV5-5
D: .
CDR3: CASRSLSYEQYF
DNA: TGTGCCAGCCGCTCGCTCAGCTACGAGCAGTACTTC

size: .
J: TRBJ2-7
length: 17
V: TRBV23-1
D: TRBD1
CDR3: CASSQLRWGTGDYEQYF
DNA: TGCGCCAGCAGTCAACTACGATGGGGGACAGGGGACTACGAGCAGTACTTC

size: few
J: TRBJ2-1
length: 15
V: TRBV6-4
D: .
CDR3: CASSDHGSSYNEQFF
DNA: TGTGCCAGCAGTGACCACGGGAGCTCCTACAATGAGCAGTTCTTC

size: .
J: TRBJ1-6
length: 17
V: TRBV10-1
D: .
CDR3: CASSESKSGLGGSPLHF
DNA: TGCGCCAGCAGTGAGTCGAAATCGGGTCTCGGAGGGTCACCCCTCCACTTT

size: .
J: TRBJ2-7
length: 13
V: TRBV2
D: .
CDR3: CASSEISRGEQYF
DNA: TGTGCCAGCAGTGAAATTAGCCGGGGCGAGCAGTACTTC

size: .
J: TRBJ2-7
length: 15
V: TRBV29-1
D: .
CDR3: CSVEVTDTSSYEQYF
DNA: TGCAGCGTTGAAGTCACAGACACCAGCTCCTACGAGCAGTACTTC

size: .
J: TRBJ2-1
length: 14
V: TRBV7-2
D: .
CDR3: CASSLGSSVGEQFF
DNA: TGTGCCAGCAGCTTAGGATCTAGCGTTGGTGAGCAGTTCTTC

size: .
J: TRBJ1-5
length: 15
V: TRBV28
D: .
CDR3: CASSLYPRGNQPQHF
DNA: TGTGCCAGCAGTTTATATCCCAGGGGCAATCAGCCCCAGCATTTT

size: .
J: TRBJ2-1
length: 14
V: TRBV9
D: .
CDR3: CASSVNLGADEQFF
DNA: TGTGCCAGCAGCGTGAACTTAGGGGCCGACGAGCAGTTCTTC